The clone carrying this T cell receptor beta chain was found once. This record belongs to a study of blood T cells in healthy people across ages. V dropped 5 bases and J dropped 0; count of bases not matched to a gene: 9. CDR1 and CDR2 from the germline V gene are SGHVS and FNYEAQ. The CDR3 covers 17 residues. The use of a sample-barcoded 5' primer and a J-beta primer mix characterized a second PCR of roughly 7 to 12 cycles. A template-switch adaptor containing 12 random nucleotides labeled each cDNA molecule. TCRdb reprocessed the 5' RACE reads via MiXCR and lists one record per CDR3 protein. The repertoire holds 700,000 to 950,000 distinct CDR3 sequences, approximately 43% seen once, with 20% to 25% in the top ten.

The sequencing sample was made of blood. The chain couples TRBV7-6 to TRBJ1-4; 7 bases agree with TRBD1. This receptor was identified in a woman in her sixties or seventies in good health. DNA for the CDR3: TGTGCCAGCAGCCCGGGGACCGGGACAGCAACTAATGAAAAACTGTTTTTT. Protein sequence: CASSPGTGTATNEKLFF.